A single T cell receptor beta chain is shown here with its context. Its antigen is not identified. This sample was included in a study of T cell responses to AZD1222 COVID-19 vaccine. Repertoires were generated with immunoSEQ multiplex PCR, while TCRdb's copy carries only in-frame clones and drops some. The table records over 85,000 clones, around 93% of them present only once. Pooled samples include second doses given at about 4 or 12 weeks. CDR3 length: 13 residues. Between the trimmed V and J ends, which lost 0 bases and 5 bases, there was a span of 9 bases. The germline CDR1 and CDR2 sequences are SGHNT and YYREEE (reference sequence). Overall study results and limits: The breadth and depth of Spike-specific TCRs increased once two AZD1222 doses had been given. With dominance at 160-218 and 743-854, vaccine-associated CD4 TCRs spanned spike. Repertoires were collected only later (after the peak T cell response had occurred).

The origin of this receptor is an adult who received the AZD1222 COVID-19 vaccine. The rearrangement joins TRBV5-4 to TRBJ2-7; no reliable D call. Sequenced here: peripheral blood, sampled 28 days after the second AZD1222 dose. The CDR3 sequence: CASSLVFAHEQYF. The CDR3 bases are TGTGCCAGCAGCTTGGTATTTGCGCACGAGCAGTACTTC.